The entry below describes one T cell receptor (beta chain). One Seattle source followed patients from active infection through their disease course. The data originate from a study of blood T cell repertoires in COVID-19. Overall study: Italy, Spain and the United States were the sources of the convalescent and acute COVID-19 samples. PBMCs, B-cell-depleted T cells, or T cells were the source of the cDNA or gDNA that made up the material.

Original processing notes: For nucleated cells, counts were estimated from reference gene primer amplification. Here immunoSEQ multiplex PCR was the method, and the copy in TCRdb shows in-frame clones only, minus some. D and trimming come from the DNA, and the V and J calls and clone size come from that table. Of over 150,000 clones in the sample, approximately 88% are singletons; the top ten hold 6.5% to 8.5%. This CDR3 is built from 16 residues. Looked up from germline, CDR1 is SGHRS and CDR2 is YFSETQ. V was trimmed by 4 bases and J by 4 bases, leaving 21 bases between them. The J gene is TRBJ2-7, the V gene TRBV5-1; perhaps TRBD2 as D (5 bases). The TCR was taken from a woman in her thirties or forties with COVID-19, enrolled during active disease. The sequencing input was peripheral blood. The CDR3 DNA reads TGCGCCAGCAGCCTGTCTCCGGGATTTAGCTCGTACGAGCAGTACTTC. This translates into CASSLSPGFSSYEQYF.